The 20 T cell receptor beta chains reported below all come from one sample, sequenced in a study of blood T cells in healthy people across ages. The use of a sample-barcoded 5' primer and a J-beta primer mix characterized a second PCR of roughly 6 to 11 cycles. TCRdb re-called the 5' RACE reads with MiXCR, one entry per CDR3 protein. The repertoire holds 1.6 million or so distinct CDR3 sequences, with roughly a third as singletons. The material sequenced was blood. The receptors stem from a young woman in good health.

The rearrangement uses TRBV11-2 and TRBJ2-7; D is tentatively TRBD1 or TRBD2 (5 bases each). The CDR3 spans 16 residues. The germline gives CDR1 SGHAT, CDR2 FQNNGV. V lost 6 bases, J lost 9 bases, and 27 bases lay in between. The CDR3 bases are TGTGCCAGCAGACCCGGACGGGGAAGGGGACCTGGTGGGCAGTACTTC. This sequence encodes CASRPGRGRGPGGQYF.

This clonotype was found a few times. The V gene is TRBV13, the J gene TRBJ2-3; 8 bases fit TRBD2. V lost 4 bases and J lost 4; bases outside the gene matches: 7. Germline-derived CDR1 and CDR2 are PRHDT and FYEKMQ (reference sequence). The CDR3 covers 15 residues. CDR3 DNA: TGTGCCAGCAGCTCCGGGGGGGCCCGGGCAGATACGCAGTATTTT. Amino acids: CASSSGGARADTQYF.

The chain couples TRBV12-3 or TRBV12-4 to TRBJ2-3; 8 bases match TRBD2. Trimming removed 5 bases from V and 6 bases from J; junction bases left unmatched: 10. CDR3 length equals 15 residues. CDR3 amino acids: CASSRTSWDGDTQYF. CDR3 nucleotide sequence: TGTGCCAGCAGTCGGACTAGCTGGGATGGGGATACGCAGTATTTT.

This chain joins TRBV20-1 and TRBJ1-2; D not certain. V was trimmed by 0 bases and J by 6 bases, leaving 11 bases between them. The length of the CDR3 is 13 residues. Germline values: CDR1 DFQATT, CDR2 SNEGSKA (reference sequence). The CDR3 protein is CSARDLGMDGYTF. The CDR3 DNA sequence: TGCAGTGCTAGAGATCTTGGCATGGATGGCTACACCTTC.

The J gene is TRBJ2-5, the V gene TRBV2, with 7 bases matching TRBD2. The CDR3 contains 16 residues. Germline V CDR1 and CDR2: SNHLY, FYNNEI. The J segment lost 3 bases and the V segment lost 8 bases, leaving 15 bases of the junction unmatched. The CDR3 loop reads CASRGRARDLEETQYF. In nucleotides, the CDR3 is TGTGCCAGCCGGGGGAGGGCGAGAGACCTAGAAGAGACCCAGTACTTC.

V is TRBV4-1 and J is TRBJ1-5; the D is unclear. The CDR3 is 14 residues long. The V gene's germline CDR1 is MGHRA and CDR2 YSYEKL. V lost 3 bases, J lost 9 bases, and 15 bases lay in between. For the CDR3, the DNA is TGCGCCAGCAGCCAGACCGACCTTAGGCGGCCCCAGCATTTT. This translates into CASSQTDLRRPQHF.

This chain connects TRBV11-2 to TRBJ2-1; 8 bases fit TRBD2. The CDR3 contains 17 residues. Germline values: CDR1 SGHAT, CDR2 FQNNGV. V lost 5 bases to trimming and J lost 8 bases; unmatched junction nucleotides: 17. The DNA of the CDR3 is TGTGCCAGCAGCCCCCAAGGACTAGCCGTGGTTTCTCATGAGCAGTTCTTC. Its translation is CASSPQGLAVVSHEQFF.

Notes on this clonotype: An end of the junction does not agree with germline; a read error may underlie this. The V and J genes are TRBV20-1 and TRBJ2-5; 7 bases agree with TRBD2. Germline CDR1 is DFQATT and CDR2 is SNEGSKA (reference sequence). CDR3 length: 14 residues. CDR3 sequence (DNA): TGCAGTACTAGAGTGGGCGGGGGTCAAACGGCCCAGTACTTC. It yields the protein CSTRVGGGQTAQYF.

This clonotype was seen more than once but under ten times. The rearrangement uses TRBV6-6 and TRBJ2-5; D call uncertain. This CDR3 is built from 12 residues. Trimming cost V 10 bases and J 5 bases, with 14 bases left between them. In germline, CDR1 is MNHNY, CDR2 SVGAGI (reference sequence). In DNA form, the CDR3 reads TGTGCCACCGGCTTAGGGTACGAGACCCAGTACTTC. Its protein product is CATGLGYETQYF.

The chain has TRBV30 and TRBJ2-5, with TRBD1 matching over 7 bases. The V gene's germline CDR1 is GTSNPN and CDR2 SVGIG (reference sequence). The CDR3 is made up of 14 amino acids. The J segment lost 1 base and the V segment lost 0 bases, leaving 2 bases of the junction unmatched. CDR3 sequence: CAWSVGGSQETQYF. DNA of the CDR3: TGTGCCTGGAGTGTAGGGGGCAGCCAAGAGACCCAGTACTTC.

This chain joins TRBV10-3 and TRBJ1-6; 9 positions agree with TRBD1. Unmatched junction bases numbered 10, after V lost 7 bases and J lost 9 bases. Per germline, CDR1 ENHRY and CDR2 SYGVKD. This CDR3 has 15 residues. CDR3 loop: CAITDDRGDFSPLHF. The CDR3 DNA reads TGTGCCATCACCGACGACAGGGGGGACTTTTCACCCCTCCACTTT.

There are a few counts of this clonotype. V and J are TRBV28 and TRBJ2-3, with D perhaps matching TRBD1 (6 bases). The ends were cut back, 6 bases at V and 3 bases at J, with 16 bases in the middle. Looked up from germline, CDR1 is MDHEN and CDR2 is SYDVKM. This CDR3 has 15 residues. CDR3 DNA: TGTGCCAGCAGCCTCCCCAGGGGAGTTACAGATACGCAGTATTTT. Protein product: CASSLPRGVTDTQYF.

Only a few counts were recorded for this clonotype. The rearrangement links TRBV20-1 to TRBJ1-5; 7 bases are a match to TRBD1. The ends lost 0 bases at V and 0 bases at J; junction bases unmatched: 8. The CDR3 consists of 17 residues. Germline V gene sequence: CDR1 DFQATT, CDR2 SNEGSKA (reference sequence). This CDR3 is CSARDLGQVPSNQPQHF. The CDR3 DNA reads as TGCAGTGCTAGAGATCTTGGACAGGTACCTAGCAATCAGCCCCAGCATTTT.

The V gene is TRBV21-1, the J gene TRBJ2-4; TRBD2, the D gene given by the table, was not confirmed from the DNA. TRBV21-1 is noted as a pseudogene. This CDR3 has 19 residues. DNA of the CDR3: TGTGCCAGCAGCAAGCCCAGGGGACTCCCACTAGAAGCCAAAAACATTCAGTACTTC. Protein sequence: CASSKPRGLPLEAKNIQYF.

This chain links TRBV6-1 with TRBJ1-5, with 10 positions matching TRBD1. V was pared by 10 bases and J by 6 bases, with 12 bases of the junction left unmatched. Germline CDR1 and CDR2: MNHNS and SASEGT. The CDR3 covers 15 residues. CDR3 loop: CATDAGQGWRQPQHF. The CDR3 DNA follows: TGTGCCACCGACGCGGGACAGGGGTGGCGTCAGCCCCAGCATTTT.

The rearrangement uses TRBV25-1 and TRBJ2-1, with 11 bases identical to TRBD1. The length of the CDR3 is 15 residues. Per germline, CDR1 MGHDK and CDR2 SYGVNS. Trimming took 8 bases from V and 7 from J; bases not matched to a gene: 10. The CDR3 is CASARVGQGANEQFF. DNA for the CDR3: TGTGCCAGCGCACGAGTAGGACAGGGGGCAAATGAGCAGTTCTTC.

This rearrangement joins TRBV2 to TRBJ2-1; D call uncertain. CDR3 length equals 13 residues. Trimming pared 5 bases from V and 13 bases from J, leaving 18 bases between. The V gene's germline CDR1 is SNHLY and CDR2 FYNNEI. The CDR3 protein is CASSPPGPQRQFF. The CDR3 bases are TGTGCCAGCAGTCCCCCGGGCCCCCAGAGACAGTTCTTC.

A few counts support this clonotype. This chain connects TRBV15 to TRBJ2-5, with 8 bases aligning to TRBD2. This CDR3 has 16 amino acids. The germline CDR1 and CDR2 sequences are LNHNV and YYDKDF (reference sequence). Trimming at V came to 1 base and at J to 5 bases, leaving 9 bases not matched to a gene. The CDR3 DNA sequence: TGTGCCACCAGCAGAGGGGAAGTCACGGGAGGGGAGACCCAGTACTTC. This codes for CATSRGEVTGGETQYF.

This clonotype appeared many times. This chain uses TRBV29-1 with TRBJ2-3; D perhaps matches TRBD1 (6 bases). V lost 7 bases and J lost 2, with 13 bases in between. This CDR3 spans 13 amino acids. The germline CDR1 and CDR2 sequences are SQVTM and ANQGSEA. CDR3: CSGGQPATDTQYF. DNA of the CDR3: TGCAGCGGAGGACAGCCTGCCACAGATACGCAGTATTTT.

This clonotype has only a few counts. This chain connects TRBV7-2 to TRBJ1-2; a weak D match, TRBD1 (6 bases). Per the germline V gene, CDR1 is SGHTA and CDR2 is FQGNSA. This CDR3 is built from 15 residues. Trimming shortened V by 0 bases and J by 5 bases, and 13 bases separated the two germline ends. The CDR3 DNA is TGTGCCAGCAGCTTAGCGTCCCAGGGGACTTATGGCTACACCTTC. It specifies CASSLASQGTYGYTF.